The text below deals with one TCR beta chain. This entry is derived from a study of cytomegalovirus exposure and HLA in healthy donors. 13 Jbeta primers and 60 Vbeta primers were used for the PCR. Here immunoSEQ multiplex PCR was the method, and the copy in TCRdb shows in-frame clones only, minus some. Among some 120,000 clones listed, around 78% were seen once. The CDR3 contains 11 residues. Germline CDR1 is DFQATT and CDR2 is SNEGSKA (reference sequence). The trim removed 6 bases at V and 11 bases at J, leaving 9 bases unmatched. The chain couples TRBV20-1 to TRBJ1-1; the match to TRBD1 covers 7 bases. The sequence derives from a man in his fifties in good health and CMV-seronegative. Sequences were obtained from PBMCs. CDR3 sequence: CSANRGVGAFF. CDR3 bases: TGCAGTGCGAACAGGGGCGTGGGGGCTTTCTTT.